One sample yielded the 32 T cell receptor beta chains listed below, sequenced in a study of blood T cell repertoires in COVID-19. Clones were read by immunoSEQ multiplex PCR, and TCRdb kept only the in-frame ones, dropping some. The sample yields some 65,000 clones, 74% seen once. Sequencing was performed on peripheral blood. The receptors shown here come from a woman aged 80 or over with acute or convalescent COVID-19.

The chain has TRBV11-2 and TRBJ2-1; D is undetermined. The length of the CDR3 is 11 residues. From germline, CDR1 is SGHAT and CDR2 FQNNGV. V shed 5 bases and J shed 8 bases, with 7 bases lying between them. CDR3 sequence (DNA): TGTGCCAGCAGCACCGAGTATGAGCAGTTCTTC. Translation gives CASSTEYEQFF.

The CDR3 protein is CASRGDRVSAYEQYF. The CDR3 nucleotides read TGTGCCAGCAGGGGGGACAGGGTGTCGGCCTACGAGCAGTACTTC. The rearrangement uses TRBV27 and TRBJ2-7, with 9 bases fitting TRBD1. From germline, CDR1 is MNHEY and CDR2 SMNVEV (reference sequence). V dropped 6 bases and J dropped 2; count of bases not matched to a gene: 8. The CDR3 sequence is 15 residues long.

V usage is TRBV5-4 and J usage is TRBJ2-1; 8 bases align to TRBD2. Germline V lookup: CDR1 SGHNT, CDR2 YYREEE (reference sequence). The CDR3 has 13 amino acids. V lost 4 bases, J lost 5 bases, and 2 bases stayed unmatched. CDR3 in DNA: TGTGCCAGCAGCCCGACTAGCGACAATGAGCAGTTCTTC. It encodes CASSPTSDNEQFF.

V usage is TRBV28 and J usage is TRBJ1-1, with 7 bases matching TRBD1. The V segment lost 4 bases and the J segment 8 bases; nucleotides outside the gene matches: 13. The germline CDR1 and CDR2 sequences are MDHEN and SYDVKM. The CDR3 is 15 residues long. DNA of the CDR3: TGTGCCAGCAGTTCCCCCCCCGACAGGGTACCAGAAGCTTTCTTT. Translated: CASSSPPDRVPEAFF.

The sample holds a few counts of this clone. The gene calls are TRBV18 and TRBJ1-3, with D perhaps TRBD1 (6 bases). CDR1 and CDR2 from the germline V gene are KGHSH and LQKENI. This CDR3 is 14 amino acids long. With 2 bases removed from V and 2 bases from J, the gap between germline ends came to 7 bases. CDR3 sequence (DNA): TGTGCCAGCTCACCATACAGGGCTGGAAACACCATATATTTT. It specifies CASSPYRAGNTIYF.

The CDR3 DNA is TGTGCCAGCAGCTTAAGCCAGGGGGCGGGAGAGCAGTACTTC. Translated, it gives CASSLSQGAGEQYF. The chain uses TRBV11-2 and TRBJ2-7; 8 bases align to TRBD1. Germline V CDR1 and CDR2: SGHAT, FQNNGV. This CDR3 has 14 residues. V lost 2 bases, J lost 7 bases, and 7 bases stayed unmatched.

The DNA for the CDR3 is TGTGCCAGCACCATAGGTGGGGGCGATGGCTACACCTTC. This sequence encodes CASTIGGGDGYTF. The chain has TRBV25-1 and TRBJ1-2; tentative D call: TRBD1 (6 bases). Trimming shortened V by 7 bases and J by 6 bases, and 15 bases separated the two germline ends. From germline, CDR1 is MGHDK and CDR2 SYGVNS. The CDR3 extends over 13 amino acids.

The rearrangement links TRBV25-1 to TRBJ2-7; the D gene is possibly TRBD1 (5 bases). Germline-derived CDR1 and CDR2 are MGHDK and SYGVNS. The ends were cut back, 6 bases at V and 3 bases at J, with 9 bases in the middle. The CDR3 totals 12 residues. CDR3 DNA sequence: TGTGCCAGCAGCCCCCAGGGCTACGAGCAGTACTTC. Protein: CASSPQGYEQYF.

The chain combines TRBV7-7 with TRBJ2-7; D may match TRBD1 or TRBD2 (6 bases each). This CDR3 contains 17 residues. Per germline, CDR1 SSHAT and CDR2 FNYEAQ (reference sequence). CDR3: CTSSPNTTGHLTYEQYF. CDR3 DNA: TGTACTAGCAGCCCAAATACAACAGGGCACTTAACCTACGAGCAGTACTTC.

This clone has just one count. J is TRBJ2-1 and V is TRBV9; D gene uncertain. CDR1 and CDR2 from the germline V gene are SGDLS and YYNGEE. The CDR3 has 15 residues. Trimming removed 0 bases from V and 3 bases from J, with 10 bases in between. CDR3 residues: CASSVGAGIYNEQFF. The CDR3, as DNA: TGTGCCAGCAGCGTAGGGGCCGGTATCTACAATGAGCAGTTCTTC.

This clone was found a few times. The rearrangement joins TRBV27 to TRBJ1-3; tentatively, D is TRBD1 (5 bases). The germline V gene has CDR1 MNHEY and CDR2 SMNVEV (reference sequence). Trimming removed 6 bases from V and 8 bases from J, with 14 bases in between. This CDR3 region has 13 residues. The CDR3 spells CASSPMRGDTIYF. CDR3 coding DNA: TGTGCCAGCAGCCCTATGCGGGGGGACACCATATATTTT.

This chain connects TRBV12-5 to TRBJ1-6; D call uncertain. The germline V gene has CDR1 LGHNT and CDR2 FRNRAP. The CDR3 extends over 12 amino acids. Trimming removed 5 bases at V and 11 bases at J, with 10 bases between. This CDR3 reads CASGPAGAPLHF. The CDR3 coding sequence is TGTGCTAGTGGTCCCGCCGGGGCACCCCTCCACTTT.

DNA for the CDR3: TGTGCCAGCAGCTCCCCGACTAGCGGGCAAGAGACCCAGTACTTC. This translates into CASSSPTSGQETQYF. The J gene is TRBJ2-5, the V gene TRBV11-3; 10 bases line up with TRBD2. Losses at the gene ends were 4 bases for V and 2 bases for J; bases not matched to a gene: 4. The CDR3 loop spans 15 amino acids. Germline CDR1 reads SGHNT; CDR2 reads YENEEA.

The rearrangement joins TRBV2 to TRBJ1-1, with 9 bases that match TRBD1. Unmatched junction bases numbered 4, after V lost 10 bases and J lost 4 bases. Per the germline V gene, CDR1 is SNHLY and CDR2 is FYNNEI. This CDR3 is built from 12 residues. For the CDR3, the DNA is TGTGCCACAACACAGGGGGCCACTGAAGCTTTCTTT. Translated: CATTQGATEAFF.

V is TRBV6-4 and J is TRBJ1-2; D may be TRBD1 (6 bases). The CDR3 is 14 residues long. Trimming cost V 5 bases and J 0 bases, with 10 bases left between them. Germline V gives CDR1 MRHNA, CDR2 SNTAGT. This chain's CDR3 is CASSIAGANYGYTF. The CDR3 bases are TGTGCCAGCAGTATTGCAGGGGCTAACTATGGCTACACCTTC.

The V gene is TRBV18, the J gene TRBJ2-7; D may be TRBD2 (6 bases). Germline CDR1 reads KGHSH; CDR2 reads LQKENI. The CDR3 runs 16 residues. The V gene lost 2 bases and the J gene lost 4 bases, with 18 bases spanning the gap. Here the CDR3 DNA reads TGTGCCAGCTCACCAGACTTTTTCGGGAGAGAGTACGAGCAGTACTTC. It is translated as CASSPDFFGREYEQYF.

J is TRBJ2-5 and V is TRBV7-6, with D possibly being TRBD2 (5 bases). This CDR3 has 14 residues. Between the trimmed V and J ends, which lost 1 base and 5 bases, there was a span of 11 bases. Per the germline V gene, CDR1 is SGHVS and CDR2 is FNYEAQ. The CDR3 here is CASSLDPGMETQYF. The CDR3 DNA follows: TGTGCCAGCAGCTTAGACCCCGGGATGGAGACCCAGTACTTC.

The chain uses TRBV6-5 and TRBJ1-2; TRBD1 is a possible D gene (5 bases). This CDR3 is 14 amino acids long. Trimming removed 5 bases at V and 8 bases at J, with 18 bases between. The germline CDR1 and CDR2 sequences are MNHEY and SVGAGI. In nucleotides, the CDR3 is TGTGCCAGCAGTCCGCGGGGGACTGTCCGCGGCTACACCTTC. Protein: CASSPRGTVRGYTF.

The chain carries TRBV7-2 and TRBJ2-1; the D is unclear. V was shortened by 4 bases and J by 2 bases, with 18 bases between the two germline ends. This CDR3 contains 17 residues. From germline, CDR1 is SGHTA and CDR2 FQGNSA. This CDR3 is CASSSSGPGYPYNEQFF. The CDR3 bases are TGTGCCAGCAGCTCCTCCGGTCCGGGTTACCCCTACAATGAGCAGTTCTTC.

This clone has a handful of counts. The gene calls are TRBV16 and TRBJ1-5, with D perhaps matching TRBD1 (6 bases). CDR1 and CDR2 (germline): KGHSY, FQNENV. The CDR3 is 15 residues long. V lost 2 bases and J 3 bases, leaving 11 bases between the germline ends. CDR3 DNA: TGTGCCAGCAGCCAAAACGGACAGCCCAATCAGCCCCAGCATTTT. The encoded protein is CASSQNGQPNQPQHF. Drawing the rest from reference TRBV16 and TRBJ1-5, the complete variable domain is GEEVAQTPKHLVRGEGQKAKLYCAPIKGHSYVFWYQQVLKNEFKFLISFQNENVFDETGMPKERFSAKCLPNSPCSLEIQATKLEDSAVYFCASSQNGQPNQPQHFGDGTRLSIL.

The chain uses TRBV27 and TRBJ2-3; 10 nucleotides match TRBD2. The ends lost 6 bases at V and 9 bases at J; junction bases unmatched: 6. The germline gives CDR1 MNHEY, CDR2 SMNVEV (reference sequence). The CDR3 is 13 amino acids. The CDR3 DNA reads as TGTGCCAGCAGAGGAGCGGGAGGGGTAACGCAGTATTTT. Protein sequence: CASRGAGGVTQYF.

The rearrangement joins TRBV7-2 to TRBJ1-1, with 7 bases aligning to TRBD1. The CDR3 consists of 14 residues. Germline lookup yields CDR1 SGHTA and CDR2 FQGNSA. Trimming cost V 6 bases and J 4 bases; bases outside gene matches: 8. The CDR3 protein is CASSWGPGGTEAFF. The DNA of the CDR3 is TGTGCCAGCAGTTGGGGACCAGGGGGCACTGAAGCTTTCTTT.

The genes are TRBV11-2 and TRBJ1-3, with 9 positions matching TRBD1. CDR3 size: 17 residues. Germline lookup yields CDR1 SGHAT and CDR2 FQNNGV. The ends lost 1 base at V and 1 base at J; junction bases unmatched: 5. CDR3 sequence (DNA): TGTGCCAGCAGCTTAGTTGGTGGGACAGGGTCTGGAAACACCATATATTTT. This encodes CASSLVGGTGSGNTIYF.

The chain carries TRBV15 and TRBJ1-5; 11 bases fit TRBD1. V lost 4 bases, J lost 5 bases, and 13 bases stayed unmatched. Germline CDR1 and CDR2: LNHNV and YYDKDF (reference sequence). CDR3 length: 18 residues. CDR3 sequence reads: CATSKGQGASSPYQPQHF. CDR3 coding DNA: TGTGCCACCAGCAAAGGACAGGGGGCTTCTTCCCCCTATCAGCCCCAGCATTTT.

This clone has just one count. This chain uses TRBV19 with TRBJ2-2; no firm D call. Trimming removed 3 bases from V and 3 bases from J, with 8 bases in between. The germline V gene encodes CDR1 LNHDA and CDR2 SQIVND (reference sequence). The CDR3 is 14 residues long. The CDR3 reads CASSMNSHTGELFF. In DNA, the CDR3 is TGTGCCAGTAGTATGAACAGTCACACCGGGGAGCTGTTTTTT.

This clone was counted between two and nine times. This chain links TRBV12-3 or TRBV12-4 with TRBJ1-1, with 9 bases that match TRBD1. The CDR3 consists of 11 residues. With 6 bases clipped from V and 10 bases from J, the junction kept 3 bases outside the gene matches. Here the CDR3 DNA reads TGTGCCAGCAGCCGGGGACAGGGAGCTTTCTTT. Translated: CASSRGQGAFF.

The chain joins TRBV5-1 to TRBJ1-1; weak D call: TRBD1 (5 bases). V was pared by 4 bases and J by 0 bases, with 10 bases between. Germline CDR1 is SGHRS and CDR2 is YFSETQ. This CDR3 has 14 residues. CDR3 coding DNA: TGCGCCAGCAGCGTGGACACCGTGAACACTGAAGCTTTCTTT. Translation gives CASSVDTVNTEAFF. Full variable domain (missing parts from reference TRBV5-1 and TRBJ1-1): KAGVTQTPRYLIKTRGQQVTLSCSPISGHRSVSWYQQTPGQGLQFLFEYFSETQRNKGNFPGRFSGRQFSNSRSEMNVSTLELGDSALYLCASSVDTVNTEAFFGQGTRLTVV.

This clone was counted a few times. V usage is TRBV30 and J usage is TRBJ2-7; 9 nucleotides match TRBD1. CDR1 GTSNPN and CDR2 SVGIG come from the germline V gene (reference sequence). The V gene end was trimmed by 5 bases and the J gene end by 4 bases; junction bases not matched to a gene: 3. CDR3 length: 12 amino acids. CDR3 region: CAWGDREYEQYF. The CDR3 DNA reads as TGTGCCTGGGGGGACAGGGAGTACGAGCAGTACTTC.

This chain joins TRBV19 and TRBJ1-2, with 9 bases matching TRBD1. The CDR3 consists of 14 residues. CDR1 is LNHDA, CDR2 SQIVND, per germline (reference sequence). The J segment lost 7 bases and the V segment lost 2 bases, leaving 5 bases of the junction unmatched. Here the CDR3 reads CASSILGQGTGYTF. CDR3 nucleotide sequence: TGTGCCAGTAGTATACTAGGACAGGGGACTGGCTACACCTTC.

The gene calls are TRBV4-3 and TRBJ2-5; 7 bases fit TRBD2. With 2 bases clipped from V and 2 bases from J, the junction kept 2 bases outside the gene matches. This CDR3 spans 14 amino acids. Germline values: CDR1 LGHNA, CDR2 YSLEER. Here the CDR3 reads CASSQQRGQETQYF. The CDR3 DNA is TGCGCCAGCAGCCAACAGCGGGGACAAGAGACCCAGTACTTC.

This clone was picked up one time. The chain combines TRBV9 with TRBJ1-2, with D possibly TRBD1 on 5 matching bases. Germline V gene lookup returns CDR1 SGDLS and CDR2 YYNGEE. V gave up 0 bases and J gave up 2 bases, with 8 bases separating them. The CDR3 length is 14 residues. The CDR3 is CASSVGQGNYGYTF. Written as DNA, the CDR3 is TGTGCCAGCAGCGTAGGGCAGGGCAACTATGGCTACACCTTC.

This sequence joins TRBV29-1 and TRBJ2-7, with 8 bases lining up with TRBD2. V lost 3 bases and J lost 4; bases outside the gene matches: 5. Germline V lookup: CDR1 SQVTM, CDR2 ANQGSEA. CDR3 length: 13 amino acids. For the CDR3, the DNA is TGCAGCGTTGACCTTCCGGGAGGGTACGAGCAGTACTTC. It is translated as CSVDLPGGYEQYF.